The entry below gives a single T cell receptor beta chain sequence along with its context. The target antigen is unknown. This entry belongs to a study of T cells expressing NK-cell markers. Overall study context: Seven donors tested HCMV-seropositive and one tested seronegative among the eight sequenced. Broader study findings: Expanded clones of NKG2C+ T cells had an unclear HCMV specificity.

The CDR3 has 15 residues. CDR1 and CDR2 from the germline V gene are SGHDT and YYEEEE. UMIs accompanied the 5'RACE template switching by which TCR beta cDNA was made. Reprocessing the 5' RACE reads, TCRdb reports a single entry for every CDR3 protein and omits DNA. Its listing shows 300,000 to 450,000 distinct CDR3 sequences. The sequence was collected from a man aged 18-70 years in good health. The chain is built from TRBV5-6 and TRBJ1-5. Material for sequencing was blood T cells: a sorted CD56 or NKG2C T cell subset, CD4+ or CD8+ T cells, or bulk PBMC T cells (not recorded which). This CDR3 reads CASSLRGAQNQPQHF.